Each of the 5 T cell receptor beta chains below was sequenced from the same sample in a study of beta chain features in type 1 diabetes. Their antigen targets remain unknown. Study results and limitations: All four CD4+ subsets from Type 1 diabetes patients carried moderately but significantly shorter TCRB CDR3s.

The entirety of the isolated RNA underwent reverse transcription, so expressed TCRB transcripts were sequenced. Method: immunoSEQ multiplex PCR; TCRdb's copy keeps in-frame clones and lacks some. In the table there are approximately 260,000 clones, roughly 20% of which are singletons. Sequencing was done on a sample of naive CD4+ T cells from blood. These receptors were obtained from a woman between 40 and 50 years old with type 1 diabetes.

The rearrangement joins TRBV5-4 to TRBJ1-2; D gene uncertain. Between the trimmed V and J ends, which lost 4 bases and 3 bases, there was a span of 10 bases. Looked up from germline, CDR1 is SGHNT and CDR2 is YYREEE (reference sequence). The CDR3 runs 13 residues. As DNA, the CDR3 is TGTGCCAGCAGCCCAACCCGGGACTATGGCTACACCTTC. This gives the protein CASSPTRDYGYTF. The complete variable domain, with remaining parts taken from reference TRBV5-4 and TRBJ1-2, reads ETGVTQSPTHLIKTRGQQVTLRCSSQSGHNTVSWYQQALGQGPQFIFQYYREEENGRGNFPPRFSGLQFPNYSSELNVNALELDDSALYLCASSPTRDYGYTFGSGTRLTVV.

This clone has only a few counts. The rearrangement links TRBV30 to TRBJ1-4, with D perhaps matching TRBD1 (6 bases). This CDR3 has 15 amino acids. The ends were cut back, 3 bases at V and 3 bases at J, with 14 bases in the middle. Germline loops: CDR1 GTSNPN, CDR2 SVGIG (reference sequence). The CDR3 DNA is TGTGCCTGGAGCGTCGCAGGGGTACCTAATGAAAAACTGTTTTTT. It is translated as CAWSVAGVPNEKLFF.

The rearrangement uses TRBV9 and TRBJ2-2; unclear D gene. This CDR3 is 16 amino acids long. Trimming removed 4 bases from V and 8 bases from J, with 21 bases in between. Per the germline V gene, CDR1 is SGDLS and CDR2 is YYNGEE. CDR3 region: CASSLYMGPDVGELFF. Written as DNA, the CDR3 is TGTGCCAGCAGCCTTTACATGGGCCCCGATGTGGGGGAGCTGTTTTTT. The complete variable domain, with remaining parts taken from reference TRBV9 and TRBJ2-2, reads DSGVTQTPKHLITATGQRVTLRCSPRSGDLSVYWYQQSLDQGLQFLIQYYNGEERAKGNILERFSAQQFPDLHSELNLSSLELGDSALYFCASSLYMGPDVGELFFGEGSRLTVL.

The chain is built from TRBV28 and TRBJ1-2; D might be TRBD1 (5 bases). Between the trimmed V and J ends, which lost 7 bases and 8 bases, there was a span of 17 bases. The CDR3 sequence is 13 residues long. CDR1 is MDHEN, CDR2 SYDVKM, per germline. CDR3 in amino acids: CASMATGVWGYTF. The CDR3 coding sequence is TGTGCCAGCATGGCCACGGGGGTCTGGGGCTACACCTTC.

The chain joins TRBV6-6 to TRBJ1-2; no clear D gene. This CDR3 is built from 14 residues. V dropped 2 bases and J dropped 8 bases, with 15 bases sitting between them. CDR1 and CDR2 from the germline V gene are MNHNY and SVGAGI (reference sequence). Here the CDR3 reads CASSYVRAGSGYTF. The CDR3 DNA sequence: TGTGCCAGCAGTTACGTGAGGGCAGGAAGCGGCTACACCTTC.